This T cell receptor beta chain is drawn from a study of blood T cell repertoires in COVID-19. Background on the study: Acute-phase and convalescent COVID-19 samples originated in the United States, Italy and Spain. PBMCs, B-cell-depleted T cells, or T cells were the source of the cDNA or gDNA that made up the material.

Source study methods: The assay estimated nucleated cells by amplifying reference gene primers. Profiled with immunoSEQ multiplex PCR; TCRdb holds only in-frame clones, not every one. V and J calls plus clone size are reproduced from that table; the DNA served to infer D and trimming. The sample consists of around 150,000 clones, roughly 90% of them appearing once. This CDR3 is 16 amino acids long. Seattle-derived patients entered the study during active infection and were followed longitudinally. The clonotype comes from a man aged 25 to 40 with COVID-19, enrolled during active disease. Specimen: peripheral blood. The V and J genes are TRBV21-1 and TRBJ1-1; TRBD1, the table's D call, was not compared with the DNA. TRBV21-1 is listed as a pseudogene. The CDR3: CASSKRAGAPNTEAFF. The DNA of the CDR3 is TGTGCCAGCAGCAAACGGGCAGGGGCACCGAACACTGAAGCTTTCTTT.